This T cell receptor beta chain originates from a study of T cells in Graves' hyperthyroidism and ophthalmopathy. RNA transcripts were the template for amplifying TCR beta CDR3 regions. HTBI primers were employed in a first-round RT-PCR of the TCR CDR3. TCRdb re-called the multiplex PCR reads through MiXCR, storing one row per CDR3 protein. The profile covers 300,000 to 450,000 distinct CDR3 sequences, with roughly a sixth appearing a single time and approximately 30% taken by the ten largest. There are many counts of this clonotype. As yet, its antigen is unknown. Losses at the gene ends were 6 bases for V and 8 bases for J; bases not matched to a gene: 8. There are 15 residues in the CDR3. Germline CDR1 LNHDA, CDR2 SQIVND (reference sequence). Whole-study findings and limits: Most clonotypes expanded in thyroid above 0.001 were likewise present in blood. Before onset, ophthalmopathy was predicted by the model a median around 6 months earlier.

The rearrangement uses TRBV19 and TRBJ1-6, with 9 bases aligning to TRBD1. Input material: blood. This sequence originates from a woman in her twenties or thirties with Graves' hyperthyroidism that later progressed to Graves' ophthalmopathy. The CDR3 region has the DNA TGTGCCAGTAGAAAACTACAGGGGGCCGATTCACCCCTCCACTTT. Its translation is CASRKLQGADSPLHF.